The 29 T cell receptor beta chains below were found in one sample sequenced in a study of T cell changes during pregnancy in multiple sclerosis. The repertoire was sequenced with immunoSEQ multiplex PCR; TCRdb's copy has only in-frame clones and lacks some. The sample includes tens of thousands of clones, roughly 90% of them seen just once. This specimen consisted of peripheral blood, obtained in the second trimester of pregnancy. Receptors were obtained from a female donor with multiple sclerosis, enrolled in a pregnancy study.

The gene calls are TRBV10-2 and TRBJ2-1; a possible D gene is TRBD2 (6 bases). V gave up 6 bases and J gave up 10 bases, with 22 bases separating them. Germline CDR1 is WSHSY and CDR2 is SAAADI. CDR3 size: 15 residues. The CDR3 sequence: CASRGWTTYFGEQFF. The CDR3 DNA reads TGCGCCAGCAGGGGCTGGACTACCTATTTCGGCGAGCAGTTCTTC.

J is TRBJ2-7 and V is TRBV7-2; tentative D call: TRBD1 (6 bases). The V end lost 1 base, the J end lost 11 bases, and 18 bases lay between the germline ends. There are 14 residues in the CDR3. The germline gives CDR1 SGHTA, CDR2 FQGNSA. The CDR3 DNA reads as TGTGCCAGCAGCTTAGGAGGTGGGGCAGGGGAGAAGTACTTC. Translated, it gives CASSLGGGAGEKYF. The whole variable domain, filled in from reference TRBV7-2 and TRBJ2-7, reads GAGVSQSPSNKVTEKGKDVELRCDPISGHTALYWYRQSLGQGLEFLIYFQGNSAPDKSGLPSDRFSAERTGGSVSTLTIQRTQQEDSAVYLCASSLGGGAGEKYFGPGTRLTVT.

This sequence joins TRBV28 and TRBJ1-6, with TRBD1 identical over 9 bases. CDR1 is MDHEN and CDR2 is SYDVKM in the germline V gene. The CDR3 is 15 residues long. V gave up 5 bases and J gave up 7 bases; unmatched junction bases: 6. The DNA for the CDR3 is TGTGCCAGCAGTCTAACCACAGGGGGCAATTCACCCCTCCACTTT. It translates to CASSLTTGGNSPLHF.

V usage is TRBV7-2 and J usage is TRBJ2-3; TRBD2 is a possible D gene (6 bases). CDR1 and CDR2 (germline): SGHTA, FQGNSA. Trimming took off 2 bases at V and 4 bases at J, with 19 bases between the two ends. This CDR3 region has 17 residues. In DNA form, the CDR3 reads TGTGCCAGCAGCTTACCTCCCACGGGAGAGCTCTCAGATACGCAGTATTTT. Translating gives CASSLPPTGELSDTQYF.

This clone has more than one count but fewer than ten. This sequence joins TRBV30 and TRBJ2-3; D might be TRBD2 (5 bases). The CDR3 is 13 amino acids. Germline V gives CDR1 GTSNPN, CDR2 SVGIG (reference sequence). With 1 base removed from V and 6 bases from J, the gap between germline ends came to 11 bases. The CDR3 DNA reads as TGTGCCTGGAGTGCGGGGATAGGGGATACGCAGTATTTT. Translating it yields CAWSAGIGDTQYF.

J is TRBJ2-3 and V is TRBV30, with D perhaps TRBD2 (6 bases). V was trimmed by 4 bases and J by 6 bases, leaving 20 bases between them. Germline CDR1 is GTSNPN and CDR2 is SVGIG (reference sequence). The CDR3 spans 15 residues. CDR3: CAWTPTTSRSDTQYF. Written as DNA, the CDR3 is TGTGCCTGGACCCCAACGACTAGTCGTTCGGATACGCAGTATTTT.

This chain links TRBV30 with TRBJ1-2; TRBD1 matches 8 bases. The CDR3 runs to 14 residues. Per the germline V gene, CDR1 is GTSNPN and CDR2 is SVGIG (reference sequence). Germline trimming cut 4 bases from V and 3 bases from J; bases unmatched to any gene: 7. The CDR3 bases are TGTGCCTGGACTAGAGACAGGGGCGACTATGGCTACACCTTC. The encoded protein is CAWTRDRGDYGYTF.

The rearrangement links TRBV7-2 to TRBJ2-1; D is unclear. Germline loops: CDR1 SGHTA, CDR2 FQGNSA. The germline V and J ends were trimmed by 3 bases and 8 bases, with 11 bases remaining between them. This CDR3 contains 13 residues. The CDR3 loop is CASSFLLRDEQFF. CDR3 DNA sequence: TGTGCCAGCAGCTTTCTCCTACGGGATGAGCAGTTCTTC.

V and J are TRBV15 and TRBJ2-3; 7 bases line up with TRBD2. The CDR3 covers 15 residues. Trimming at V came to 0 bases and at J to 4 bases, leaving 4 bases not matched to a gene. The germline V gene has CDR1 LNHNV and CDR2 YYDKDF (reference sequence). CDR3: CATSRDRAGSDTQYF. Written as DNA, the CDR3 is TGTGCCACCAGCAGAGATCGAGCGGGATCAGATACGCAGTATTTT.

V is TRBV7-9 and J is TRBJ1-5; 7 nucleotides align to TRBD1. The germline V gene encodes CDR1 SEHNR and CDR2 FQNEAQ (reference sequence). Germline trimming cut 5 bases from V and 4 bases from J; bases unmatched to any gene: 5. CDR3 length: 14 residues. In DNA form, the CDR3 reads TGTGCCAGCAGCCGGACAGGTTTAAATCAGCCCCAGCATTTT. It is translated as CASSRTGLNQPQHF.

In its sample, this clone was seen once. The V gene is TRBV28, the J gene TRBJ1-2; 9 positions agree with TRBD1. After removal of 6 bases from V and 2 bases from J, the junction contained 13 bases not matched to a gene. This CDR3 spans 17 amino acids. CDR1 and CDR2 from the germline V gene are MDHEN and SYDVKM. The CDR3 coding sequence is TGTGCCAGCAGCCCACCGTTCCGGGACAGGGACAACTATGGCTACACCTTC. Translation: CASSPPFRDRDNYGYTF.

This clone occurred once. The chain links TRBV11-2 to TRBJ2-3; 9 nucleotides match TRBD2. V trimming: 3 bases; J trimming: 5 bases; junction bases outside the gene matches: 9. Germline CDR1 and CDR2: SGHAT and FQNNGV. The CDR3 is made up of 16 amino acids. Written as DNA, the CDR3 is TGTGCCAGCAGCTTGTTGGGAGCGGGAGGCCGAGATACGCAGTATTTT. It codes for CASSLLGAGGRDTQYF. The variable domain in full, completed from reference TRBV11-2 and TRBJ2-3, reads EAGVAQSPRYKIIEKRQSVAFWCNPISGHATLYWYQQILGQGPKLLIQFQNNGVVDDSQLPKDRFSAERLKGVDSTLKIQPAKLEDSAVYLCASSLLGAGGRDTQYFGPGTRLTVL.

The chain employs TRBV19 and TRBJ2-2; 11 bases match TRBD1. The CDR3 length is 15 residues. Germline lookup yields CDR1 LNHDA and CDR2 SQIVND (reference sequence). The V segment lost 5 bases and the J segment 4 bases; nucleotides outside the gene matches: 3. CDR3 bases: TGTGCCAGTAGTGTGGGACAGGGGGGCACCGGGGAGCTGTTTTTT. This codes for CASSVGQGGTGELFF. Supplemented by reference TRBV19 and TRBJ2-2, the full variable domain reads DGGITQSPKYLFRKEGQNVTLSCEQNLNHDAMYWYRQDPGQGLRLIYYSQIVNDFQKGDIAEGYSVSREKKESFPLTVTSAQKNPTAFYLCASSVGQGGTGELFFGEGSRLTVL.

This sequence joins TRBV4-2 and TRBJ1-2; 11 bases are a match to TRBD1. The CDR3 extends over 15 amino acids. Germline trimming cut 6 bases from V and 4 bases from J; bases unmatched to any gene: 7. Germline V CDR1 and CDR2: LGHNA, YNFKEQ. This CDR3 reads CASSSGTGGIYGYTF. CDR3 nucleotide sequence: TGTGCCAGCAGTTCCGGGACAGGGGGTATCTATGGCTACACCTTC.

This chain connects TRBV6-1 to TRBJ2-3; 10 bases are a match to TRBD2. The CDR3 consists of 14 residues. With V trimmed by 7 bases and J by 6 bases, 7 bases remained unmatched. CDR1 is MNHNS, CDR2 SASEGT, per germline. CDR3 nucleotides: TGTGCCAGCATTTCTAGCGGGAGCAAGGATACGCAGTATTTT. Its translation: CASISSGSKDTQYF.

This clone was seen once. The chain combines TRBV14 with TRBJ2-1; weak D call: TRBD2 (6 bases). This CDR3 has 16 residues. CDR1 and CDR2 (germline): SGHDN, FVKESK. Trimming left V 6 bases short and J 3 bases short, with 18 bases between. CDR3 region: CASSPLRSGDYNEQFF. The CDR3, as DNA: TGTGCCAGCAGTCCCTTGCGTAGCGGAGACTACAATGAGCAGTTCTTC. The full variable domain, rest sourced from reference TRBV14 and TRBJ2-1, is EAGVTQFPSHSVIEKGQTVTLRCDPISGHDNLYWYRRVMGKEIKFLLHFVKESKQDESGMPNNRFLAERTGGTYSTLKVQPAELEDSGVYFCASSPLRSGDYNEQFFGPGTRLTVL.

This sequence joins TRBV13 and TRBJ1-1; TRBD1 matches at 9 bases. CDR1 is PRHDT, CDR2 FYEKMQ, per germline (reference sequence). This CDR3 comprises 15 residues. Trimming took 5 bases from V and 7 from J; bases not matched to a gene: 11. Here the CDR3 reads CASSAGTGKVVEAFF. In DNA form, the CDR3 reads TGTGCCAGCAGCGCCGGGACAGGGAAAGTGGTTGAAGCTTTCTTT.

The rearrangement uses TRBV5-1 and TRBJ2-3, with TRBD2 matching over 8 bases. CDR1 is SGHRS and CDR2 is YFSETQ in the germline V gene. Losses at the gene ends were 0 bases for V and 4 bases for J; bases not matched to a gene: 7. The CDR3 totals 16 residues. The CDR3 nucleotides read TGCGCCAGCAGCTTGGAGGGTAGCGGGACCTCAGATACGCAGTATTTT. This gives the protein CASSLEGSGTSDTQYF.

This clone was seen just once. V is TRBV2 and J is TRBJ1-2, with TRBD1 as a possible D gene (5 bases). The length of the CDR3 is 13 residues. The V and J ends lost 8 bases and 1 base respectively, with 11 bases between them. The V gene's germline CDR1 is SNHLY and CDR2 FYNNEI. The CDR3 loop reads CASGRRDNYGYTF. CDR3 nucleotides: TGTGCCAGCGGCCGCAGGGATAACTATGGCTACACCTTC. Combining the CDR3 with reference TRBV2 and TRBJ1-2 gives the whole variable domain EPEVTQTPSHQVTQMGQEVILRCVPISNHLYFYWYRQILGQKVEFLVSFYNNEISEKSEIFDDQFSVERPDGSNFTLKIRSTKLEDSAMYFCASGRRDNYGYTFGSGTRLTVV.

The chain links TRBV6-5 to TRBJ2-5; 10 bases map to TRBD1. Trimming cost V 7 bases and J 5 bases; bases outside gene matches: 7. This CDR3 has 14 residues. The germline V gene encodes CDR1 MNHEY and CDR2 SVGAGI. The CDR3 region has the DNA TGTGCCAGCAAGGAGACAGGGGGCGAGGAGACCCAGTACTTC. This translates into CASKETGGEETQYF.

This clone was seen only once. CDR3 sequence (DNA): TGCGCCAGCAGCTTAACAGGGACGGCGGGGAACACTGAAGCTTTCTTT. Protein sequence: CASSLTGTAGNTEAFF. The chain joins TRBV5-1 to TRBJ1-1, with D perhaps TRBD1 (6 bases). Trimming pared 2 bases from V and 1 base from J, leaving 15 bases between. CDR3 size: 16 residues. Germline loops: CDR1 SGHRS, CDR2 YFSETQ.

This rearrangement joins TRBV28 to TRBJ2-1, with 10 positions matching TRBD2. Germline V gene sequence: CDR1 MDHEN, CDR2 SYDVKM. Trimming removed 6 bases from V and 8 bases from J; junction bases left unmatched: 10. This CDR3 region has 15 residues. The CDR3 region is CASSPSSGSYYEQFF. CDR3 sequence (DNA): TGTGCCAGCAGCCCCTCTAGCGGGAGTTACTATGAGCAGTTCTTC.

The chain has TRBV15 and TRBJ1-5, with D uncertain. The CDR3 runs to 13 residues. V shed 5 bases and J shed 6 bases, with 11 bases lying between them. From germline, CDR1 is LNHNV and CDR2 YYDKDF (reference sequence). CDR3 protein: CATSGGDGQPQHF. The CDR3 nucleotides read TGTGCCACCAGCGGCGGGGATGGTCAGCCCCAGCATTTT.

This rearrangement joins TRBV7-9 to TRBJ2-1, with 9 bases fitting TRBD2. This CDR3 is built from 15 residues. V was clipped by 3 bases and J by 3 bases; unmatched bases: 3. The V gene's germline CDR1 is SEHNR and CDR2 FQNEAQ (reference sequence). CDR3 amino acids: CASSLASGDYNEQFF. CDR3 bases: TGTGCCAGCAGCTTGGCTAGCGGGGACTACAATGAGCAGTTCTTC.

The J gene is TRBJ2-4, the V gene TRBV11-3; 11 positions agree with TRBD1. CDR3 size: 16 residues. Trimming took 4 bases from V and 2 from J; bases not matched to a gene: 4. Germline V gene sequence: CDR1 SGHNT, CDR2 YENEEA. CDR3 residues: CASSSGQGATKNIQYF. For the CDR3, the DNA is TGTGCCAGCAGCTCCGGACAGGGGGCGACCAAAAACATTCAGTACTTC. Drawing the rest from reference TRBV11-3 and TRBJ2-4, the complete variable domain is EAGVVQSPRYKIIEKKQPVAFWCNPISGHNTLYWYLQNLGQGPELLIRYENEEAVDDSQLPKDRFSAERLKGVDSTLKIQPAELGDSAVYLCASSSGQGATKNIQYFGAGTRLSVL.

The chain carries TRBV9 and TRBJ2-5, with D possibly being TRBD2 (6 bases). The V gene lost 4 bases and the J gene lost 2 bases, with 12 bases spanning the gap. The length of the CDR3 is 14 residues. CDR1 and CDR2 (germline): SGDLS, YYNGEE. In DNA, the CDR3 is TGTGCCAGCAGCTTGGGACTCACACAAGAGACCCAGTACTTC. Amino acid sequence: CASSLGLTQETQYF.

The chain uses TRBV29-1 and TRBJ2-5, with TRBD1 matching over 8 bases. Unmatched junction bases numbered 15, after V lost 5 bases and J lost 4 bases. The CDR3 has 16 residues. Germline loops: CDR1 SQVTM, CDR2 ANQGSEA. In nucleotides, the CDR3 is TGCAGCGTTTTCCTGACAGGGGTGGAAACGGGAGAGACCCAGTACTTC. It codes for CSVFLTGVETGETQYF. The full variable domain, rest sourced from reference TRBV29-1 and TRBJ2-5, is SAVISQKPSRDICQRGTSLTIQCQVDSQVTMMFWYRQQPGQSLTLIATANQGSEATYESGFVIDKFPISRPNLTFSTLTVSNMSPEDSSIYLCSVFLTGVETGETQYFGPGTRLLVL.

The chain's CDR3 is CASKFGGSNQPQHF. CDR3 nucleotide sequence: TGTGCCAGCAAATTCGGGGGTAGCAATCAGCCCCAGCATTTT. J is TRBJ1-5 and V is TRBV6-1; maybe TRBD1 (5 bases). Per germline, CDR1 MNHNS and CDR2 SASEGT. This CDR3 has 14 amino acids. Deletions cut 7 bases from V and 0 bases from J, with 10 bases between.

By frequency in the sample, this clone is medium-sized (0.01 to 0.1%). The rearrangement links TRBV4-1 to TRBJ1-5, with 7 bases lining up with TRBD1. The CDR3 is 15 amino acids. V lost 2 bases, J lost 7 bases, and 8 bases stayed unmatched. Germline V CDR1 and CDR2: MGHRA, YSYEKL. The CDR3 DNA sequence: TGCGCCAGCAGCCAAACCAGACAGGGTGGACAGCCCCAGCATTTT. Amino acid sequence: CASSQTRQGGQPQHF.